The clone carrying this TCR beta chain was recorded only once. Its antigen is still unknown. Random-hexamer reverse transcription was applied to roughly 0.5 to 1 ug RNA. TCRdb reprocessed the immunoSEQ multiplex PCR reads via MiXCR and lists one record per CDR3 protein. The sample records approximately 100,000 distinct CDR3 sequences, around 93% being singletons. This sample was taken from a study of CD8 T cells in Susac syndrome. General study points: As the study acknowledged, the number of individuals who were part of its TCR sequencing and HLA analysis was relatively small.

The control group consisted of healthy donors matched for age and sex. Through negative isolation, CD4+ and CD8+ T cells were obtained, while TEMRA cells were enriched using FACS. Unmatched junction bases numbered 9, after V lost 3 bases and J lost 4 bases. In germline, CDR1 is SGHTA, CDR2 FQGNSA. This CDR3 is 15 amino acids long. This sequence was found in a human donor in good health. The genes are TRBV7-2 and TRBJ2-7; 7 nucleotides align to TRBD2. Material: CD8+ T cells from PBMCs. The CDR3 loop is CASSFGLAEKYEQYF. The CDR3 nucleotides read TGTGCCAGCAGCTTCGGTCTAGCGGAGAAGTACGAGCAGTACTTC. Full variable domain (missing parts from reference TRBV7-2 and TRBJ2-7): GAGVSQSPSNKVTEKGKDVELRCDPISGHTALYWYRQSLGQGLEFLIYFQGNSAPDKSGLPSDRFSAERTGGSVSTLTIQRTQQEDSAVYLCASSFGLAEKYEQYFGPGTRLTVT.